This passage covers 12 T cell receptor beta chains from one sample sequenced in a study of graft-versus-host responses after intestinal transplantation. Profiling relied on immunoSEQ multiplex PCR, and the TCRdb table lists in-frame clones only, not all of them. The data contain about 41,000 clones, about 95% of them seen just once; the ten biggest clones take up 0.5% to 0.55%. These receptors' targets are unknown. Sequencing used unstimulated CD8+ T cells sorted from spleen or lymph node cells, obtained before transplant. All receptors come from a human donor who was the organ donor for an intestinal transplant.

The genes are TRBV11-2 and TRBJ2-7; 10 bases match TRBD1. V was clipped by 8 bases and J by 2 bases; unmatched bases: 3. Germline-derived CDR1 and CDR2 are SGHAT and FQNNGV. The CDR3 totals 13 residues. CDR3 nucleotides: TGTGCCAGCCTCGGACAGGGGGCCTACGAGCAGTACTTC. This encodes CASLGQGAYEQYF.

This clone was recorded a few times. This rearrangement joins TRBV4-2 to TRBJ2-7; TRBD1 matches at 11 bases. CDR1 is LGHNA, CDR2 YNFKEQ, per germline. J gave up 3 bases and V 0 bases, and 1 base lay outside the gene matches. The CDR3 spans 15 residues. The chain's CDR3 is CASSQEGTGGYEQYF. The CDR3 DNA is TGTGCCAGCAGCCAAGAGGGGACAGGGGGCTACGAGCAGTACTTC.

The chain has TRBV7-8 and TRBJ1-2; the D gene is possibly TRBD1 (5 bases). The CDR3 extends over 13 amino acids. CDR1 is SGHVS, CDR2 FQNEAQ, per germline. Trimming cost V 2 bases and J 7 bases, with 11 bases left between them. This CDR3 is CASSLRGQGGYTF. The DNA of the CDR3 is TGTGCCAGCAGCTTAAGGGGCCAGGGTGGCTACACCTTC.

This sequence joins TRBV4-1 and TRBJ2-7; the D call may be TRBD1 or TRBD2 (5 bases each). The CDR3 is 14 residues long. V was shortened by 5 bases and J by 3 bases, with 14 bases between the two germline ends. Germline CDR1 is MGHRA and CDR2 is YSYEKL. CDR3 sequence: CASSSWGTNYEQYF. CDR3 sequence (DNA): TGCGCCAGCAGCAGTTGGGGGACCAACTACGAGCAGTACTTC.

The V call is TRBV5-1, the J call TRBJ2-7; TRBD1 agrees at 8 bases. The V and J ends lost 5 bases and 4 bases, in that order; junction bases with no gene match: 8. Germline lookup yields CDR1 SGHRS and CDR2 YFSETQ. The CDR3 is made up of 14 amino acids. The CDR3 DNA reads TGCGCCAGCAGTAATGGACAGGGCATATACGAGCAGTACTTC. Protein sequence: CASSNGQGIYEQYF.

V gene TRBV7-2 combines with J gene TRBJ2-7, with D possibly TRBD1 on 5 matching bases. Germline V gene data show CDR1 as SGHTA and CDR2 as FQGNSA. CDR3 length equals 18 residues. V lost 6 bases and J 2 bases, leaving 26 bases between the germline ends. The CDR3 sequence is CASSLYVFRQKTAYEQYF. DNA for the CDR3: TGTGCCAGCAGTTTATACGTATTTCGACAAAAGACAGCCTACGAGCAGTACTTC.

The CDR3 nucleotides are TGTGCCAGCAGAGGATTACCCGCGAACGAGCAGTACTTC. Its translation: CASRGLPANEQYF. The rearrangement joins TRBV6-5 to TRBJ2-7, with no clear D. The CDR3 totals 13 residues. Germline CDR1 reads MNHEY; CDR2 reads SVGAGI. The V gene lost 6 bases and the J gene lost 5 bases, with 14 bases spanning the gap.

Comment on this clone: A junction end diverges from the germline sequence, so it may reflect a read error. Different DNA sequences within this sample yield the same CDR3. The chain links TRBV11-2 to TRBJ1-1, with a tentative D call TRBD1 (6 bases). Germline V gene data show CDR1 as SGHAT and CDR2 as FQNNGV. This CDR3 contains 15 residues. In DNA, the CDR3 is TGTGCCAGCAGCTCGACAGGCTCTATGAACACTGAAGCCTTCTTT. It encodes CASSSTGSMNTEAFF.

This rearrangement joins TRBV7-8 to TRBJ1-2; D not resolved. Germline V gene lookup returns CDR1 SGHVS and CDR2 FQNEAQ. V dropped 1 base and J dropped 4 bases, with 10 bases sitting between them. The CDR3 is 14 amino acids. The CDR3 is CASSLGEGGYGYTF. CDR3 sequence (DNA): TGTGCCAGCAGCTTAGGGGAAGGCGGCTATGGCTACACCTTC.

The V and J genes are TRBV4-2 and TRBJ1-1; TRBD1 matches at 8 bases. In germline, CDR1 is LGHNA, CDR2 YNFKEQ. The CDR3 contains 18 residues. V trimming: 5 bases; J trimming: 1 base; junction bases outside the gene matches: 15. The CDR3 here is CASSRERPGQVSNTEAFF. Here the CDR3 DNA reads TGTGCCAGCAGCAGGGAAAGACCGGGACAGGTATCGAACACTGAAGCTTTCTTT.

The chain is built from TRBV11-2 and TRBJ2-7, with 7 bases fitting TRBD2. The CDR3 is made up of 16 amino acids. CDR1 is SGHAT and CDR2 is FQNNGV in the germline V gene. Unmatched junction bases numbered 8, after V lost 0 bases and J lost 3 bases. DNA for the CDR3: TGTGCCAGCAGCTTAGATCGGCGGGGGACTAACTACGAGCAGTACTTC. Translation: CASSLDRRGTNYEQYF.

The CDR3 sequence: CASSEIKNYGYTF. The CDR3 DNA reads as TGCGCCAGCAGTGAGATTAAGAACTATGGCTACACCTTC. The gene calls are TRBV10-2 and TRBJ1-2, with D hard to call. Per the germline V gene, CDR1 is WSHSY and CDR2 is SAAADI. The CDR3 sequence is 13 residues long. Between the trimmed V and J ends, which lost 2 bases and 2 bases, there was a span of 6 bases.